The rows below give T cell receptor beta chains drawn from one sample of a study of siplizumab effects on memory and regulatory T cells. Sequencing was performed with immunoSEQ multiplex PCR; in TCRdb, only in-frame clones are kept and a portion is missing. The table records about 100,000 clones, 80% to 95% of them present only once. Sequenced input: CD4+ T cells sorted from blood. These receptor sequences come from a human donor in good health. Both conserved end residues are part of each CDR3. A D gene is named only where the DNA matches it firmly.

j_call d_call v_call cdr3_nt cdr3_aa
TRBJ2-3 . TRBV18 TGTGCCAGCTCACCACGTCAGGGACGGACAGATACGCAGTATTTT CASSPRQGRTDTQYF
TRBJ1-2 . TRBV6-5 TGTGCCAGCAGCTCGACTGACTTTGGCTACACCTTC CASSSTDFGYTF
TRBJ1-5 . TRBV21-1 TGTGCCAGCAGCAATGGTCCTAAACATTGTGGGGACAGGGATAGCAATCAGCCCCAGCATTTT CASSNGPKHCGDRDSNQPQHF
TRBJ1-2 TRBD1 TRBV2 TGTGCCAGCAGTGGGTCCCGGGACAGGGCAGGGGGCTATGGCTACACCTTC CASSGSRDRAGGYGYTF
TRBJ2-2 . TRBV5-1 TGCGCCAGCAGCTTGGCCGGGGCCAACACCGGGGAGCTGTTTTTT CASSLAGANTGELFF
TRBJ2-7 . TRBV7-2 TGTGCCAGCAGCTTGATACCGCTAATCTCCTACGAGCAGTACTTC CASSLIPLISYEQYF
TRBJ2-3 . TRBV11-3 TGTGCCAGCAGCTTAGGGCTCACAGATACGCAGTATTTT CASSLGLTDTQYF
TRBJ1-2 . TRBV28 TGTGCCAGCGAGGGGTCTAACTATGGCTACACCTTC CASEGSNYGYTF
TRBJ2-7 . TRBV30 TGTGCCTGGAGTGTAATAGGGGGCGAGCAGTACTTC CAWSVIGGEQYF
TRBJ1-4 TRBD1 TRBV29-1 TGCAGCGCCCAATCAGGGGGCCCTAATGAAAAACTGTTTTTT CSAQSGGPNEKLFF
TRBJ2-1 . TRBV12-5 TGTGCTAGTGGTTTGGTAGCGGGCCGGGGATACAATGAGCAGTTCTTC CASGLVAGRGYNEQFF
TRBJ1-1 . TRBV13 TGTGCCAGCAGCCAACAGGGAAGGGCTCTCGGAGCTTTCTTT CASSQQGRALGAFF
TRBJ2-2 TRBD1 TRBV5-1 TGCGCCAGCAGCTTGGTTGGGACAGCCAGGGGCCAAGGCACCGGGGAGCTGTTTTTT CASSLVGTARGQGTGELFF
TRBJ1-5 . TRBV5-5 TGTGCCAGCAGCTTGGGAGCAGGGGCTGCGGTTCAGCCCCAGCATTTT CASSLGAGAAVQPQHF
TRBJ2-2 . TRBV19 TGTGCCAGTAGTAACCCGGGGCATAACGGGGAGCTGTTTTTT CASSNPGHNGELFF
TRBJ2-3 . TRBV5-1 TGCGCCAGCTGTCTAAGGGGGGATACGCAGTATTTT CASCLRGDTQYF
TRBJ1-1 TRBD1 TRBV18 TGTGCCAGCTCACCGAGGCAGGGGGCCGTGAACACTGAAGCTTTCTTT CASSPRQGAVNTEAFF
TRBJ2-7 . TRBV19 TGTGCCAGTAGTATAGTGTGGGACACCTACGAGCAGTACTTC CASSIVWDTYEQYF
TRBJ1-5 . TRBV6-5 TGTGCCAGCAGTTTGAGTGGGACCTGGGACAATCAGCCCCAGCATTTT CASSLSGTWDNQPQHF
TRBJ1-2 . TRBV29-1 TGCAGCGTTAAGGAATGGGGCGGAACTGATGGCTACACCTTC CSVKEWGGTDGYTF